This entry lists 27 T cell receptor beta chains sequenced from one sample in a study of blood T cell repertoires in COVID-19. The protocol was immunoSEQ multiplex PCR, while the TCRdb copy is restricted to in-frame clones and leaves out a portion. Among fewer than 150,000 clones listed, approximately 81% were seen once. Material: peripheral blood. These TCRs come from a woman aged 25 to 39 who had recovered from COVID-19.

This clone has just one count. The junction does not match germline at one end; this may be a read error. J is TRBJ2-1 and V is TRBV29-1, with 8 nucleotides matching TRBD2. The germline V gene has CDR1 SQVTM and CDR2 ANQGSEA. The length of the CDR3 is 15 residues. The CDR3 loop reads CSGSGGLFSNNEQFF. The CDR3 nucleotides read TGCAGCGGGTCGGGGGGGCTATTCTCCAACAATGAGCAGTTCTTC.

J is TRBJ1-5 and V is TRBV4-1, with D possibly matching TRBD1 (5 bases). V lost 3 bases and J 3 bases, leaving 6 bases between the germline ends. The CDR3 spans 13 residues. The V gene's germline CDR1 is MGHRA and CDR2 YSYEKL. The CDR3 loop reads CASSQDNNQPQHF. The CDR3 nucleotides are TGCGCCAGCAGCCAGGACAACAATCAGCCCCAGCATTTT.

This clone was seen a few times. This sequence joins TRBV27 and TRBJ1-1, with D hard to call. This CDR3 has 13 residues. V was clipped by 6 bases and J by 5 bases, with 13 bases between them. CDR1 and CDR2 (germline): MNHEY, SMNVEV (reference sequence). The CDR3, as DNA: TGTGCCAGCAGCCCAGTTGGTCCAACTGAAGCTTTCTTT. It encodes CASSPVGPTEAFF.

The chain joins TRBV11-3 to TRBJ2-3, with D perhaps TRBD2 (6 bases). V dropped 5 bases and J dropped 2 bases, with 17 bases sitting between them. Germline V gene data show CDR1 as SGHNT and CDR2 as YENEEA. This CDR3 has 16 residues. The CDR3 DNA follows: TGTGCCAGCAGCCGCCCCGGGGGTCGGGACACAGATACGCAGTATTTT. This translates into CASSRPGGRDTDTQYF.

This clone was found once. J is TRBJ1-4 and V is TRBV5-4; tentative D call: TRBD1 (6 bases). The CDR3 consists of 14 residues. V lost 4 bases and J lost 5, with 12 bases in between. Germline V lookup: CDR1 SGHNT, CDR2 YYREEE (reference sequence). Here the CDR3 reads CASSTGTRNEKLFF. The CDR3 DNA sequence: TGTGCCAGCAGCACCGGGACACGGAATGAAAAACTGTTTTTT. The full variable domain, its missing parts supplied by reference TRBV5-4 and TRBJ1-4, is ETGVTQSPTHLIKTRGQQVTLRCSSQSGHNTVSWYQQALGQGPQFIFQYYREEENGRGNFPPRFSGLQFPNYSSELNVNALELDDSALYLCASSTGTRNEKLFFGSGTQLSVL.

The J gene is TRBJ2-2, the V gene TRBV7-6; D possibly corresponds to TRBD2 (5 bases). The germline V gene has CDR1 SGHVS and CDR2 FNYEAQ. This CDR3 contains 16 residues. V lost 1 base to trimming and J lost 3 bases, with 12 bases between them. The CDR3 region is CASSLEGVPDTGELFF. The CDR3 nucleotides read TGTGCCAGCAGCTTAGAGGGAGTTCCCGACACCGGGGAGCTGTTTTTT.

V and J are TRBV15 and TRBJ1-2, with D maybe TRBD1 (6 bases). The CDR3 loop spans 19 amino acids. Germline V CDR1 and CDR2: LNHNV, YYDKDF (reference sequence). V was shortened by 1 base and J by 7 bases, with 28 bases between the two germline ends. This CDR3 reads CATSRGPAQGQGNYGGYTF. CDR3 bases: TGTGCCACCAGCAGAGGCCCCGCACAAGGGCAGGGGAACTACGGTGGCTACACCTTC. The full variable domain, its missing parts supplied by reference TRBV15 and TRBJ1-2, is DAMVIQNPRYQVTQFGKPVTLSCSQTLNHNVMYWYQQKSSQAPKLLFHYYDKDFNNEADTPDNFQSRRPNTSFCFLDIRSPGLGDTAMYLCATSRGPAQGQGNYGGYTFGSGTRLTVV.

This clone was seen only once. This chain joins TRBV21-1 and TRBJ2-2; the D call of TRBD1 is as the table states it, not checked on the DNA. TRBV21-1 is assigned pseudogene status. CDR3 length equals 16 residues. CDR3 coding DNA: TGTGCCAGCAGCTGGGACAGGTTAAAAAAAAACGGGGAGCTGTTTTTT. Protein product: CASSWDRLKKNGELFF.

In this sample, this clone turned up once. The chain links TRBV21-1 to TRBJ2-7; the D call TRBD1 from the table was never checked on the DNA. TRBV21-1 is annotated as a pseudogene. This CDR3 contains 15 residues. CDR3 in amino acids: CASSSRDRTTYEQYF. In DNA form, the CDR3 reads TGTGCCAGCAGCTCCCGGGACAGGACTACCTACGAGCAGTACTTC.

The chain carries TRBV3-1 (or the pseudogene TRBV3-2) and TRBJ2-3; D is uncertain. The CDR3 length is 15 residues. V lost 0 bases to trimming and J lost 4 bases, with 11 bases between them. CDR1 LGHDT and CDR2 YNNKEL come from the germline V gene (reference sequence). CDR3 residues: CASSQDPLVSDTQYF. For the CDR3, the DNA is TGTGCCAGCAGCCAAGATCCCCTAGTCTCAGATACGCAGTATTTT.

The chain recombines TRBV10-1 with TRBJ2-5; TRBD2 might be the D (5 bases). CDR1 and CDR2 (germline): WNHNN, SYGVQD (reference sequence). Trimming shortened V by 1 base and J by 5 bases, and 14 bases separated the two germline ends. There are 15 residues in the CDR3. CDR3 bases: TGCGCCAGCAGTGAGTTAGCCACCTCGGGGGAGACCCAGTACTTC. As protein: CASSELATSGETQYF.

The gene calls are TRBV7-9 and TRBJ1-3, with D unresolved. CDR1 SEHNR and CDR2 FQNEAQ come from the germline V gene (reference sequence). The CDR3 length is 16 residues. V lost 6 bases and J lost 0, with 15 bases in between. CDR3 sequence reads: CASRELGSRSGNTIYF. The CDR3 DNA follows: TGTGCCAGCAGAGAATTGGGGAGCCGCTCTGGAAACACCATATATTTT.

The V and J genes are TRBV5-1 and TRBJ2-5; 9 bases are shared with TRBD2. The V gene end was trimmed by 2 bases and the J gene end by 5 bases; junction bases not matched to a gene: 7. CDR1 and CDR2 from the germline V gene are SGHRS and YFSETQ. The CDR3 length is 15 residues. CDR3 bases: TGCGCCAGCAGCTTCGCCAGCGGGGGGTCGGAGACCCAGTACTTC. The encoded protein is CASSFASGGSETQYF.

The rearrangement joins TRBV6-7 to TRBJ2-1, with 7 bases lining up with TRBD2. TRBV6-7 is treated as an ORF (open reading frame) with a function not yet certain. This CDR3 has 13 amino acids. V lost 2 bases, J lost 7 bases, and 2 bases stayed unmatched. The CDR3 here is CASSYLSGNEQFF. The CDR3 nucleotides are TGTGCCAGCAGTTACCTTAGCGGGAATGAGCAGTTCTTC.

The CDR3, as DNA: TGTGCCAGCAGCCGGGGACTAGCGGCCTACAATGAGCAGTTCTTC. Translating gives CASSRGLAAYNEQFF. The chain links TRBV4-2 to TRBJ2-1, with 11 bases lining up with TRBD2. The CDR3 covers 15 residues. CDR1 and CDR2 (germline): LGHNA, YNFKEQ. Trimming took 4 bases from V and 2 from J; bases not matched to a gene: 1.

This rearrangement joins TRBV27 to TRBJ1-5; the D gene is possibly TRBD1 (5 bases). Between the trimmed V and J ends, which lost 1 base and 5 bases, there was a span of 12 bases. The CDR3 extends over 15 amino acids. Per germline, CDR1 MNHEY and CDR2 SMNVEV (reference sequence). The CDR3 loop is CASSLFGTPYQPQHF. As DNA, the CDR3 is TGTGCCAGCAGTTTATTCGGGACTCCCTATCAGCCCCAGCATTTT.

In DNA form, the CDR3 reads TGCGCCAGCAGTTTAGGGGAGAACACTGAAGCTTTCTTT. Its protein is CASSLGENTEAFF. The chain links TRBV5-1 to TRBJ1-1; a weak D match, TRBD1 (5 bases). The V end lost 5 bases, the J end lost 1 base, and 9 bases lay between the germline ends. The CDR3 is 13 residues long. Germline CDR1 SGHRS, CDR2 YFSETQ.

The chain links TRBV4-1 to TRBJ2-7; D is possibly TRBD1 (5 bases). From germline, CDR1 is MGHRA and CDR2 YSYEKL. This CDR3 region has 14 residues. Trimming cost V 3 bases and J 0 bases, with 9 bases left between them. The CDR3 reads CASSQTVSSYEQYF. For the CDR3, the DNA is TGCGCCAGCAGCCAGACAGTGAGCTCCTACGAGCAGTACTTC.

The genes are TRBV19 and TRBJ1-5, with D maybe TRBD1 (5 bases). Germline loops: CDR1 LNHDA, CDR2 SQIVND (reference sequence). Trimming cost V 3 bases and J 4 bases, with 13 bases left between them. The CDR3 runs to 15 residues. CDR3 coding DNA: TGTGCCAGTAGTATCAATCAAGACAGAAATCAGCCCCAGCATTTT. Translated, it gives CASSINQDRNQPQHF.

The chain employs TRBV6-1 and TRBJ2-7; TRBD2 matches 8 bases. Germline CDR1 and CDR2: MNHNS and SASEGT. Trimming at V came to 5 bases and at J to 3 bases, leaving 9 bases not matched to a gene. This CDR3 has 15 residues. In DNA, the CDR3 is TGTGCCAGCAGTTCCCGGGAGGGGGGGGTCTACGAGCAGTACTTC. Translation gives CASSSREGGVYEQYF.

This rearrangement joins TRBV6-6 to TRBJ1-1, with D possibly TRBD1 on 5 matching bases. Germline CDR1 MNHNY, CDR2 SVGAGI (reference sequence). The V end lost 4 bases, the J end lost 3 bases, and 12 bases lay between the germline ends. The CDR3 covers 14 residues. The CDR3 region is CASSFAGRDTEAFF. The DNA of the CDR3 is TGTGCCAGCAGTTTCGCAGGGAGGGACACTGAAGCTTTCTTT.

This chain links TRBV19 with TRBJ2-5; 11 bases are a match to TRBD2. Germline lookup yields CDR1 LNHDA and CDR2 SQIVND (reference sequence). J gave up 0 bases and V 4 bases, and 7 bases lay outside the gene matches. The CDR3 totals 17 residues. The CDR3 sequence: CASSRGPGLADQETQYF. The CDR3 DNA reads as TGTGCCAGTAGTAGAGGACCGGGACTAGCGGACCAAGAGACCCAGTACTTC.

The chain links TRBV19 to TRBJ2-5, with 7 bases that match TRBD2. After removal of 8 bases from V and 5 bases from J, the junction contained 8 bases not matched to a gene. CDR1 LNHDA and CDR2 SQIVND come from the germline V gene (reference sequence). This CDR3 spans 13 amino acids. CDR3 region: CASAGTTGETQYF. CDR3 nucleotides: TGTGCCAGTGCCGGGACTACGGGGGAGACCCAGTACTTC.

This clone was seen only a few times. The chain links TRBV2 to TRBJ2-5; 7 bases agree with TRBD1. Losses at the gene ends were 8 bases for V and 5 bases for J; bases not matched to a gene: 8. CDR1 is SNHLY, CDR2 FYNNEI, per germline. The CDR3 extends over 13 amino acids. DNA for the CDR3: TGTGCCAGCGTTCACAGGGGATGGGAGACCCAGTACTTC. It yields the protein CASVHRGWETQYF.

The J gene is TRBJ1-1, the V gene TRBV5-6; maybe TRBD1 (6 bases). The length of the CDR3 is 17 residues. Per the germline V gene, CDR1 is SGHDT and CDR2 is YYEEEE. V was clipped by 2 bases and J by 0 bases, with 17 bases between them. CDR3 region: CASSFFSGTKMNTEAFF. CDR3 nucleotide sequence: TGTGCCAGCAGCTTTTTTTCCGGGACAAAAATGAACACTGAAGCTTTCTTT. Drawing the rest from reference TRBV5-6 and TRBJ1-1, the complete variable domain is DAGVTQSPTHLIKTRGQQVTLRCSPKSGHDTVSWYQQALGQGPQFIFQYYEEEERQRGNFPDRFSGHQFPNYSSELNVNALLLGDSALYLCASSFFSGTKMNTEAFFGQGTRLTVV.

The chain combines TRBV9 with TRBJ1-2; D gene uncertain. Trimming removed 0 bases from V and 3 bases from J, with 12 bases in between. The CDR3 has 15 amino acids. The germline gives CDR1 SGDLS, CDR2 YYNGEE. The CDR3 reads CASSVEEGGDYGYTF. Written as DNA, the CDR3 is TGTGCCAGCAGCGTAGAAGAGGGTGGGGACTATGGCTACACCTTC.

The chain joins TRBV7-2 to TRBJ1-4, with a possible D match to TRBD1 (5 bases). The germline gives CDR1 SGHTA, CDR2 FQGNSA. This CDR3 spans 14 amino acids. Trimming cost V 5 bases and J 8 bases, with 15 bases left between them. Written as DNA, the CDR3 is TGTGCCAGCAGCAACGGGGGGATTCGGGAAAAACTGTTTTTT. It translates to CASSNGGIREKLFF. Based on the CDR3 plus reference TRBV7-2 and TRBJ1-4, the full variable domain is GAGVSQSPSNKVTEKGKDVELRCDPISGHTALYWYRQSLGQGLEFLIYFQGNSAPDKSGLPSDRFSAERTGGSVSTLTIQRTQQEDSAVYLCASSNGGIREKLFFGSGTQLSVL.